These 32 T cell receptor beta chains were sequenced from one sample in a study of blood T cells in healthy people across ages. The second PCR ran about 6 to 12 cycles with a sample-barcoded 5' primer and J-beta primers. TCRdb re-called the 5' RACE reads with MiXCR, one entry per CDR3 protein. Of about 1.1 million distinct CDR3 sequences detected, more than 30% appear once; the ten largest clones hold about 12%. The sequencing sample was made of blood. These receptors were taken from a young man in good health.

The rearrangement joins TRBV20-1 to TRBJ2-3; 10 bases line up with TRBD2. From germline, CDR1 is DFQATT and CDR2 SNEGSKA (reference sequence). V trimming: 5 bases; J trimming: 0 bases; junction bases outside the gene matches: 5. CDR3 length equals 15 residues. CDR3 residues: CSAWTSGYSTDTQYF. CDR3 coding DNA: TGCAGTGCTTGGACTAGCGGATATAGCACAGATACGCAGTATTTT.

Only a few counts were recorded for this clonotype. The chain has TRBV6-5 and TRBJ1-2; 8 bases are a match to TRBD1. This CDR3 region has 13 residues. Trimming at V came to 11 bases and at J to 2 bases, leaving 7 bases not matched to a gene. The germline gives CDR1 MNHEY, CDR2 SVGAGI. The CDR3 region is CASLDRGNYGYTF. CDR3 nucleotide sequence: TGTGCCTCACTCGACAGGGGCAACTATGGCTACACCTTC.

For the CDR3, the DNA is TGTGCCATCGCAAGACTAGTTGGGGAGACCCAGTACTTC. Protein sequence: CAIARLVGETQYF. The chain employs TRBV10-3 and TRBJ2-5; D might be TRBD2 (6 bases). Per germline, CDR1 ENHRY and CDR2 SYGVKD. Trimming took 8 bases from V and 5 from J, leaving 15 bases between them. This CDR3 comprises 13 residues.

This clonotype was observed a handful of times. J is TRBJ2-5 and V is TRBV25-1; the D is unclear. With 6 bases removed from V and 0 bases from J, the gap between germline ends came to 8 bases. The CDR3 sequence is 13 residues long. Germline assignment: CDR1 MGHDK and CDR2 SYGVNS. The CDR3, as DNA: TGTGCCAGCAGCCGGGTGTACCAAGAGACCCAGTACTTC. It encodes CASSRVYQETQYF.

This rearrangement joins TRBV6-5 to TRBJ1-2; D is possibly TRBD1 (5 bases). The ends were cut back, 9 bases at V and 8 bases at J, with 16 bases in the middle. CDR3 length equals 12 residues. Germline CDR1 MNHEY, CDR2 SVGAGI. CDR3 DNA: TGTGCCAGTGGGGGGGGAATGCGGGGCTACACCTTC. Amino acid sequence: CASGGGMRGYTF.

This chain joins TRBV29-1 and TRBJ2-2, with D perhaps TRBD1 (6 bases). The CDR3 has 14 residues. Germline lookup yields CDR1 SQVTM and CDR2 ANQGSEA. V was pared by 7 bases and J by 0 bases, with 12 bases between. The CDR3 DNA reads as TGCAGCGCCGTAGACAGGTCGAACACCGGGGAGCTGTTTTTT. Translation: CSAVDRSNTGELFF.

V gene TRBV29-1 combines with J gene TRBJ1-1, with D possibly being TRBD1 (5 bases). V dropped 5 bases and J dropped 6 bases, with 19 bases sitting between them. The CDR3 loop spans 14 amino acids. Germline lookup yields CDR1 SQVTM and CDR2 ANQGSEA. The CDR3 loop reads CSVSANRQTSEAFF. The CDR3 nucleotides are TGCAGCGTTTCCGCAAACCGACAGACCTCTGAAGCTTTCTTT.

The chain has TRBV7-2 and TRBJ2-5, with 8 positions matching TRBD2. Germline V gene sequence: CDR1 SGHTA, CDR2 FQGNSA. J was trimmed by 11 bases and V by 3 bases; bases with no gene match: 17. The length of the CDR3 is 16 residues. DNA for the CDR3: TGTGCCAGCAGCTTCTCTGGCGGGGGGCCTTACAATGAGCAGTACTTC. It codes for CASSFSGGGPYNEQYF.

The V and J genes are TRBV5-6 and TRBJ2-1, with 7 bases aligning to TRBD2. This CDR3 is 16 amino acids long. CDR1 and CDR2 from the germline V gene are SGHDT and YYEEEE. J was trimmed by 6 bases and V by 0 bases; bases with no gene match: 9. CDR3 in DNA: TGTGCCAGCAGCTTGGCCCGTAAGGGACTACTCAATGAGCAGTTCTTC. Its translation is CASSLARKGLLNEQFF.

The CDR3, as DNA: TGTGCCAGCAGCTTAGATAGCGGCGGGCCCCAGCATTTT. Protein: CASSLDSGGPQHF. The rearrangement uses TRBV11-2 and TRBJ1-5; D remains unclear. The CDR3 totals 13 residues. With 0 bases removed from V and 9 bases from J, the gap between germline ends came to 9 bases. CDR1 and CDR2 (germline): SGHAT, FQNNGV.

This clonotype turned up a few times. This chain joins TRBV4-1 and TRBJ2-3; TRBD2 might be the D (6 bases). V was shortened by 4 bases and J by 4 bases, with 12 bases between the two germline ends. The length of the CDR3 is 14 residues. Germline V gene data show CDR1 as MGHRA and CDR2 as YSYEKL. CDR3 nucleotide sequence: TGCGCCAGCAGCCCCCCTAGCGAAGCAGATACGCAGTATTTT. This translates into CASSPPSEADTQYF.

This clonotype was seen more than once but under ten times. This chain links TRBV7-2 with TRBJ1-1; weak D call: TRBD1 (5 bases). The CDR3 length is 15 residues. V was pared by 1 base and J by 4 bases, with 13 bases between. From germline, CDR1 is SGHTA and CDR2 FQGNSA. The CDR3 region is CASSLGGPGVTEAFF. DNA for the CDR3: TGTGCCAGCAGCTTAGGGGGTCCGGGGGTCACTGAAGCTTTCTTT.

This sequence joins TRBV28 and TRBJ1-1, with unresolved D. The length of the CDR3 is 12 residues. CDR1 MDHEN and CDR2 SYDVKM come from the germline V gene. V was trimmed by 6 bases and J by 7 bases, leaving 12 bases between them. The CDR3, as DNA: TGTGCCAGCAGCTCGGCACTGGGTGAAGCTTTCTTT. This gives the protein CASSSALGEAFF.

V and J are TRBV13 and TRBJ2-7; weak D call: TRBD1 (5 bases). V shed 4 bases and J shed 7 bases, with 23 bases lying between them. The CDR3 is 16 amino acids. Germline V lookup: CDR1 PRHDT, CDR2 FYEKMQ (reference sequence). DNA for the CDR3: TGTGCCAGCAGCTCGGAAGGGGTAACCACGTACAATGAGCAGTACTTC. It translates to CASSSEGVTTYNEQYF.

The rearrangement uses TRBV20-1 and TRBJ1-4; possibly TRBD1 for D (5 bases). This CDR3 is 14 amino acids long. Germline V lookup: CDR1 DFQATT, CDR2 SNEGSKA (reference sequence). Trimming cost V 4 bases and J 6 bases, with 15 bases left between them. The CDR3 sequence: CSATPAGGYEKLFF. Written as DNA, the CDR3 is TGCAGTGCTACCCCCGCTGGGGGGTATGAAAAACTGTTTTTT.

The sample holds a few counts of this clonotype. The rearrangement links TRBV7-8 to TRBJ1-2; perhaps TRBD1 as D (6 bases). V shed 5 bases and J shed 7 bases, with 20 bases lying between them. The CDR3 runs 15 residues. CDR1 SGHVS and CDR2 FQNEAQ come from the germline V gene. CDR3 amino acids: CASSGSGASGSGYTF. CDR3 DNA: TGTGCCAGCAGCGGATCAGGGGCGTCCGGTTCTGGCTACACCTTC.

The chain couples TRBV2 to TRBJ2-4; D assignment may be TRBD1 or TRBD2 (5 bases each). The tail of the sequence fits TRBJ2-7 better, so the J call may be wrong. Germline V gene data show CDR1 as SNHLY and CDR2 as FYNNEI. The CDR3 is made up of 15 amino acids. The CDR3 region is CASKPPRGHRYEQYF. CDR3 DNA sequence: TGTGCCAGCAAGCCCCCCCGGGGCCACAGATACGAGCAGTACTTC.

A remark on this clonotype: Possible read error: a much larger clone is one base away. The chain employs TRBV12-3 or TRBV12-4 and TRBJ2-5; D gene uncertain. This CDR3 is built from 11 residues. Trimming pared 2 bases from V and 11 bases from J, leaving 9 bases between. The chain's CDR3 is CASSLKEEQYF. CDR3 coding DNA: TGTGCCAGCAGTTTAAAGGAAGAGCAGTACTTC.

This clonotype was picked up a small number of times. The rearrangement links TRBV18 to TRBJ1-2; no clear D gene. V was pared by 3 bases and J by 8 bases, with 16 bases between. The CDR3 is 14 amino acids. Germline CDR1 KGHSH, CDR2 LQKENI. The CDR3, as DNA: TGTGCCAGCTCACCTGCGACTTGGAAAGACGGCTACACCTTC. This sequence encodes CASSPATWKDGYTF.

The chain uses TRBV12-5 and TRBJ1-4, with a weak D call TRBD1 (5 bases). CDR1 is LGHNT, CDR2 FRNRAP, per germline. Trimming took off 0 bases at V and 8 bases at J, with 10 bases between the two ends. The CDR3 runs 14 residues. The CDR3: CASGLVQVREKLFF. The CDR3, as DNA: TGTGCTAGTGGTTTGGTACAGGTCCGGGAAAAACTGTTTTTT.

The genes are TRBV20-1 and TRBJ1-4; 8 bases match TRBD1. This CDR3 is built from 14 residues. J gave up 8 bases and V 0 bases, and 5 bases lay outside the gene matches. From germline, CDR1 is DFQATT and CDR2 SNEGSKA (reference sequence). This CDR3 is CSAREDRAGEKLFF. CDR3 DNA sequence: TGCAGTGCTAGAGAGGACAGGGCTGGGGAAAAACTGTTTTTT.

The chain combines TRBV11-3 with TRBJ2-3; 10 bases map to TRBD2. J was trimmed by 2 bases and V by 2 bases; bases with no gene match: 4. There are 16 residues in the CDR3. Germline V gene sequence: CDR1 SGHNT, CDR2 YENEEA. In DNA form, the CDR3 reads TGTGCCAGCAGCTTATCTAGCGGGGGACTCACAGATACGCAGTATTTT. Its translation: CASSLSSGGLTDTQYF.

The chain uses TRBV7-9 and TRBJ2-5, with D possibly being TRBD2 (6 bases). V was trimmed by 5 bases and J by 11 bases, leaving 27 bases between them. This CDR3 has 16 amino acids. The germline gives CDR1 SEHNR, CDR2 FQNEAQ (reference sequence). CDR3 residues: CASSVVTTRHYNEQYF. The CDR3 DNA reads as TGTGCCAGCAGCGTAGTTACGACTAGGCACTACAATGAGCAGTACTTC.

V gene TRBV24-1 combines with J gene TRBJ2-1, with D unclear. This CDR3 has 20 residues. Germline-derived CDR1 and CDR2 are KGHDR and SFDVKD. Trimming left V 0 bases short and J 0 bases short, with 20 bases between. CDR3: CATSDLQATTGRSSYNEQFF. CDR3 coding DNA: TGTGCCACCAGTGATTTGCAGGCCACTACTGGCAGAAGCTCCTACAATGAGCAGTTCTTC.

The J gene is TRBJ2-1, the V gene TRBV4-2; 8 bases map to TRBD1. The V gene's germline CDR1 is LGHNA and CDR2 YNFKEQ. The CDR3 extends over 14 amino acids. With V trimmed by 1 base and J by 14 bases, 10 bases remained unmatched. The CDR3, as DNA: TGTGCCAGCAGCCAAGGCCCGACAGGGGTGGTCGAGTTCTTC. It specifies CASSQGPTGVVEFF.

CDR3 residues: CASSQAGQFTDTQYF. CDR3 nucleotides: TGTGCCAGCAGCCAAGCGGGACAGTTCACAGATACGCAGTATTTT. This sequence joins TRBV14 and TRBJ2-3; 7 positions agree with TRBD1. Losses at the gene ends were 1 base for V and 2 bases for J; bases not matched to a gene: 3. This CDR3 has 15 amino acids. CDR1 and CDR2 from the germline V gene are SGHDN and FVKESK. The entire variable domain, with the rest obtained from reference TRBV14 and TRBJ2-3, is as follows: EAGVTQFPSHSVIEKGQTVTLRCDPISGHDNLYWYRRVMGKEIKFLLHFVKESKQDESGMPNNRFLAERTGGTYSTLKVQPAELEDSGVYFCASSQAGQFTDTQYFGPGTRLTVL.

This clonotype was seen a handful of times. J is TRBJ2-3 and V is TRBV20-1; 9 bases are a match to TRBD2. Germline V gives CDR1 DFQATT, CDR2 SNEGSKA (reference sequence). The ends lost 4 bases at V and 2 bases at J; junction bases unmatched: 10. The CDR3 contains 16 residues. The CDR3, as DNA: TGCAGTGCTAACCTCGCTAGCGGGGTGTTCACAGATACGCAGTATTTT. It codes for CSANLASGVFTDTQYF.

This chain joins TRBV12-3 or TRBV12-4 and TRBJ1-2; D perhaps matches TRBD1 (5 bases). This CDR3 spans 14 amino acids. V lost 2 bases, J lost 2 bases, and 9 bases lay in between. The DNA for the CDR3 is TGTGCCAGCAGTTTATCAGGGCTCAACTATGGCTACACCTTC. Its protein product is CASSLSGLNYGYTF.

Only a few counts were recorded for this clonotype. The V call is TRBV29-1, the J call TRBJ1-2; 9 nucleotides agree with TRBD1. The CDR3 is 12 amino acids. Looked up from germline, CDR1 is SQVTM and CDR2 is ANQGSEA. V dropped 3 bases and J dropped 13; count of bases not matched to a gene: 9. The CDR3 loop is CSVDGTGFLSTF. The CDR3 nucleotides are TGCAGCGTTGATGGGACAGGGTTTCTCTCCACCTTC.

The chain links TRBV11-2 to TRBJ2-7, with D unclear. V shed 0 bases and J shed 3 bases, with 12 bases lying between them. Germline CDR1 reads SGHAT; CDR2 reads FQNNGV. The CDR3 consists of 15 residues. CDR3 protein: CASSLESAYNYEQYF. As DNA, the CDR3 is TGTGCCAGCAGCTTAGAAAGCGCCTACAACTACGAGCAGTACTTC.

This clonotype was observed a handful of times. The V and J genes are TRBV7-9 and TRBJ2-3; D is ambiguous. This CDR3 has 13 residues. The V end was cut by 4 bases, the J end by 7 bases, with 12 bases between. Per germline, CDR1 SEHNR and CDR2 FQNEAQ (reference sequence). In DNA form, the CDR3 reads TGTGCCAGCAGCTCCGATAGACGGAATACGCAGTATTTT. The encoded protein is CASSSDRRNTQYF.

A few counts support this clonotype. The J gene is TRBJ1-1, the V gene TRBV20-1; TRBD1 might be the D (5 bases). The CDR3 has 14 residues. Germline V CDR1 and CDR2: DFQATT, SNEGSKA (reference sequence). V lost 3 bases to trimming and J lost 1 base, with 12 bases between them. The CDR3 region is CSASSGLRNTEAFF. CDR3 DNA: TGCAGTGCTAGTTCGGGGCTTAGGAACACTGAAGCTTTCTTT.